The 16 T cell receptor beta chains listed next were all sequenced from one sample in a study of blood T cell repertoires in COVID-19. Using immunoSEQ multiplex PCR, the repertoire was profiled, and TCRdb retains in-frame clones only, with some absent. Altogether around 170,000 clones are present, approximately 79% being singletons, with the ten largest covering approximately 14%. Sequencing used peripheral blood. The receptors derive from a man between 25 and 39 years old with active or convalescent COVID-19.

This chain joins TRBV2 and TRBJ2-3; 11 bases align to TRBD2. The germline V gene has CDR1 SNHLY and CDR2 FYNNEI. J was trimmed by 1 base and V by 3 bases; bases with no gene match: 6. The CDR3 consists of 17 residues. The CDR3 DNA follows: TGTGCCAGCAGTGAGCCTACTAGCGGGGGACGCACAGATACGCAGTATTTT. Its translation: CASSEPTSGGRTDTQYF.

CDR3 sequence (DNA): TGTGCCAGCAGCCACGGGCAGGGAGGAGCGGATGAGCAGTTCTTC. Its protein is CASSHGQGGADEQFF. The chain joins TRBV11-2 to TRBJ2-1, with D tentatively TRBD2 (6 bases). This CDR3 comprises 15 residues. Germline V lookup: CDR1 SGHAT, CDR2 FQNNGV. V was trimmed by 5 bases and J by 8 bases, leaving 19 bases between them.

The V gene is TRBV2, the J gene TRBJ2-3; D uncertain. Germline V gene lookup returns CDR1 SNHLY and CDR2 FYNNEI. V gave up 2 bases and J gave up 0 bases, with 12 bases separating them. There are 16 residues in the CDR3. The CDR3 reads CASSELSPVSTDTQYF. The CDR3 DNA reads as TGTGCCAGCAGTGAACTTTCCCCGGTCAGCACAGATACGCAGTATTTT.

CDR3 bases: TGTGCCTGGAGTAGGGGAAATAGCGGGAGGGCCGACTACGAGCAGTACTTC. Protein sequence: CAWSRGNSGRADYEQYF. The chain combines TRBV30 with TRBJ2-7, with 11 bases that match TRBD2. Per the germline V gene, CDR1 is GTSNPN and CDR2 is SVGIG (reference sequence). This CDR3 contains 17 residues. V was clipped by 2 bases and J by 3 bases; unmatched bases: 12.

The rearrangement joins TRBV2 to TRBJ1-2, with 7 bases lining up with TRBD1. The V gene's germline CDR1 is SNHLY and CDR2 FYNNEI. The CDR3 totals 15 residues. Trimming took 6 bases from V and 6 from J; bases not matched to a gene: 13. CDR3 loop: CASRTQLTGRHGYTF. Here the CDR3 DNA reads TGTGCCAGCAGGACCCAACTGACAGGGCGTCATGGCTACACCTTC.

The chain uses TRBV24-1 and TRBJ1-5; a weak D match, TRBD1 (6 bases). V lost 1 base, J lost 5 bases, and 17 bases lay in between. This CDR3 contains 17 residues. Germline V lookup: CDR1 KGHDR, CDR2 SFDVKD. The CDR3 reads CATSDLARDNSYQPQHF. In nucleotides, the CDR3 is TGTGCCACCAGTGATTTAGCCCGGGACAACTCATATCAGCCCCAGCATTTT.

The J gene is TRBJ2-1, the V gene TRBV12-5, with D possibly matching TRBD2 (6 bases). V was trimmed by 5 bases and J by 9 bases, leaving 14 bases between them. Germline values: CDR1 LGHNT, CDR2 FRNRAP. CDR3 length: 13 residues. CDR3 bases: TGTGCTAGTGGTATTACCCCTAGCGCTGAGCAGTTCTTC. Translated: CASGITPSAEQFF.

The V call is TRBV28, the J call TRBJ1-2; TRBD1 matches at 10 bases. V shed 6 bases and J 4 bases; nucleotides not matched to a gene: 8. The CDR3 spans 15 residues. CDR1 MDHEN and CDR2 SYDVKM come from the germline V gene. The chain's CDR3 is CASSPPDRGIYGYTF. The DNA for the CDR3 is TGTGCCAGCAGCCCTCCGGACAGGGGGATCTATGGCTACACCTTC.

The J gene is TRBJ1-2, the V gene TRBV6-5; TRBD1 aligns across 7 bases. The CDR3 loop spans 15 amino acids. CDR1 and CDR2 from the germline V gene are MNHEY and SVGAGI. The J segment lost 7 bases and the V segment lost 5 bases, leaving 13 bases of the junction unmatched. The CDR3 nucleotides read TGTGCCAGCAGTCCTCCCTCCGACAGGGTTAGTGGCTACACCTTC. Its protein is CASSPPSDRVSGYTF.

This clone was found a few times. The chain links TRBV4-2 to TRBJ2-3; D possibly corresponds to TRBD2 (5 bases). The CDR3 spans 15 residues. V lost 0 bases to trimming and J lost 2 bases, with 9 bases between them. Germline loops: CDR1 LGHNA, CDR2 YNFKEQ. The CDR3 DNA sequence: TGTGCCAGCAGCCAAGATAGAGGGCACACAGATACGCAGTATTTT. Residues: CASSQDRGHTDTQYF.

This chain links TRBV6-2 or TRBV6-3 with TRBJ1-1; TRBD1 matches at 10 bases. V dropped 3 bases and J dropped 4; count of bases not matched to a gene: 8. Germline loops: CDR1 MNHEY, CDR2 SVGEGT. The CDR3 totals 16 residues. For the CDR3, the DNA is TGTGCCAGCAGTTATCGACAGGGGGCACGTGGCACTGAAGCTTTCTTT. Translating it yields CASSYRQGARGTEAFF.

V usage is TRBV27 and J usage is TRBJ2-2; 10 nucleotides match TRBD2. V dropped 3 bases and J dropped 5; count of bases not matched to a gene: 12. The V gene's germline CDR1 is MNHEY and CDR2 SMNVEV (reference sequence). This CDR3 is built from 18 residues. CDR3 region: CASSFLASGGPKTGELFF. Here the CDR3 DNA reads TGTGCCAGCAGTTTTTTGGCTAGCGGGGGCCCTAAAACCGGGGAGCTGTTTTTT.

The rearrangement joins TRBV27 to TRBJ1-1, with 7 bases aligning to TRBD1. This CDR3 has 14 residues. The germline CDR1 and CDR2 sequences are MNHEY and SMNVEV (reference sequence). The V and J ends lost 2 bases and 4 bases, in that order; junction bases with no gene match: 4. This chain's CDR3 is CASSLKGAGTEAFF. CDR3 coding DNA: TGTGCCAGCAGTTTAAAGGGGGCCGGCACTGAAGCTTTCTTT.

The rearrangement links TRBV5-1 to TRBJ1-4, with D possibly TRBD1 on 6 matching bases. V lost 5 bases to trimming and J lost 0 bases, with 14 bases between them. The germline gives CDR1 SGHRS, CDR2 YFSETQ. This CDR3 is 16 amino acids long. The CDR3 here is CASSSQGLATNEKLFF. DNA for the CDR3: TGCGCCAGCAGTTCCCAGGGGCTCGCAACTAATGAAAAACTGTTTTTT.

The chain is built from TRBV29-1 and TRBJ2-6, with 7 bases identical to TRBD2. V trimming: 6 bases; J trimming: 1 base; junction bases outside the gene matches: 12. The CDR3 totals 17 residues. The germline V gene encodes CDR1 SQVTM and CDR2 ANQGSEA. CDR3 nucleotides: TGCAGCGTGCCTGACGGGGGGAAGAATTCTGGGGCCAACGTCCTGACTTTC. As protein: CSVPDGGKNSGANVLTF.

The chain is built from TRBV27 and TRBJ2-2; TRBD1 matches at 8 bases. V shed 5 bases, J shed 6 bases, and the junction held 11 bases outside the gene matches. CDR1 and CDR2 from the germline V gene are MNHEY and SMNVEV (reference sequence). There are 16 residues in the CDR3. As DNA, the CDR3 is TGTGCCAGCAGTCCGGGACAGGTTCTGGGGCCCGGGGAGCTGTTTTTT. Encoded protein: CASSPGQVLGPGELFF.